These T cell receptor beta chains were read from a single sample in a study of blood T cell repertoires in COVID-19. Produced via immunoSEQ multiplex PCR; TCRdb's table is partial and in-frame only. The sample contains nearly 110,000 clones, approximately 90% of which appear only once. The sample was peripheral blood. These receptors were collected from a woman in her thirties with acute or convalescent COVID-19. Both conserved end residues are part of each CDR3. A D gene is named only where the DNA matches it firmly. A row's size may be missing; if present it is once, few, many or a size class.

CDR3aa,CDR3nt,len,abundance,v_gene,d_gene,j_gene
CASSRPGLAGSGANVLTF,TGTGCCAGCAGCAGACCGGGACTAGCTGGCTCTGGGGCCAACGTCCTGACTTTC,18,few,TRBV21-1,NA,TRBJ2-6
CASSLPGSGRQPQHF,TGTGCCAGCAGTTTACCGGGTTCGGGAAGGCAGCCCCAGCATTTT,15,NA,TRBV28,NA,TRBJ1-5
CASIHRTVRGEQYF,TGTGCCAGCATTCATCGGACTGTCAGGGGCGAGCAGTACTTC,14,NA,TRBV28,NA,TRBJ2-7
CASSQVFRANYGYTF,TGTGCCAGCAGCCAAGTGTTCAGGGCAAACTATGGCTACACCTTC,15,NA,TRBV4-2,NA,TRBJ1-2
CASSLKTGFEAFF,TGTGCCAGCAGCTTAAAGACAGGGTTTGAAGCTTTCTTT,13,once,TRBV11-2,TRBD1,TRBJ1-1
CASSLPNLAGGDEQFF,TGTGCCAGCAGCTTACCGAACCTAGCGGGAGGAGATGAGCAGTTCTTC,16,NA,TRBV11-2,TRBD2,TRBJ2-1
CASEQGSSYNSPLHF,TGTGCCAGCGAACAGGGATCCTCCTATAATTCACCCCTCCACTTT,15,few,TRBV2,NA,TRBJ1-6
CASSVYGGAGELFF,TGTGCCAGCAGCGTTTATGGGGGCGCCGGGGAGCTGTTTTTT,14,NA,TRBV9,NA,TRBJ2-2
CASSLSPGQGGEKLFF,TGCGCCAGCAGCCTATCACCGGGACAGGGAGGGGAAAAACTGTTTTTT,16,NA,TRBV4-3,TRBD1,TRBJ1-4
CASSDDRLQYF,TGTGCCAGCTCTGATGACAGGCTTCAGTACTTC,11,NA,TRBV18,NA,TRBJ2-7
CASSDHGTPSTEQYF,TGTGCCAGCAGCGACCACGGGACTCCCTCAACGGAGCAGTACTTC,15,NA,TRBV28,NA,TRBJ2-7
CASSPSQEDYGYTF,TGTGCCAGCAGTCCATCCCAAGAGGACTATGGCTACACCTTC,14,NA,TRBV25-1,NA,TRBJ1-2
CASSLAGQGATYEQYF,TGCGCCAGCAGCCTGGCCGGACAGGGGGCCACCTACGAGCAGTACTTC,16,NA,TRBV5-1,TRBD1,TRBJ2-7
CASSPTGGTWGYEQFF,TGTGCCAGCAGTCCTACAGGGGGCACATGGGGGTATGAGCAGTTCTTC,16,NA,TRBV7-2,TRBD1,TRBJ2-1
CASGLVNEKLFF,TGTGCCAGTGGGCTTGTTAATGAAAAACTGTTTTTT,12,NA,TRBV19,NA,TRBJ1-4
CASRNRGQDSPLHF,TGTGCCAGCAGAAACAGGGGGCAGGATTCACCCCTCCACTTT,14,NA,TRBV6-5,TRBD1,TRBJ1-6
CASGMTGKDTQYF,TGTGCCAGCGGTATGACGGGAAAAGATACGCAGTATTTT,13,NA,TRBV6-5,NA,TRBJ2-3
CSARYYNEQFF,TGCAGTGCTAGATACTACAATGAGCAGTTCTTC,11,NA,TRBV20-1,NA,TRBJ2-1
CASSLLAGGLGGELFF,TGTGCCAGCAGCCTACTTGCGGGGGGCCTAGGCGGGGAGCTGTTTTTT,16,NA,TRBV7-6,TRBD2,TRBJ2-2
CASSPLVAGEKLFF,TGTGCCAGCAGTCCGTTGGTGGCTGGTGAAAAACTGTTTTTT,14,NA,TRBV6-5,NA,TRBJ1-4
CASSTQHTGLAEAFF,TGCGCCAGCAGCACCCAACACACAGGGCTTGCTGAAGCTTTCTTT,15,NA,TRBV4-3,NA,TRBJ1-1
CASSSTGYSNQPQHF,TGTGCCAGCAGTTCAACCGGGTATAGCAATCAGCCCCAGCATTTT,15,NA,TRBV6-2/TRBV6-3,NA,TRBJ1-5
CASRIGTGDTGELFF,TGTGCCAGCAGAATCGGGACAGGGGATACCGGGGAGCTGTTTTTT,15,NA,TRBV9,TRBD1,TRBJ2-2
CASSQDPQGVYEQYF,TGTGCCAGCAGCCAAGATCCACAGGGGGTGTACGAGCAGTACTTC,15,NA,TRBV4-2,TRBD1,TRBJ2-7
CASRTGAPETQYF,TGTGCCAGCAGAACAGGGGCCCCAGAGACCCAGTACTTC,13,once,TRBV2,TRBD1,TRBJ2-5
CASGAEAANSPLHF,TGTGCCAGTGGGGCCGAGGCCGCTAATTCACCCCTCCACTTT,14,once,TRBV28,NA,TRBJ1-6
CASSYQPGGGADTQYF,TGTGCCAGCAGCTACCAACCTGGCGGGGGAGCAGATACGCAGTATTTT,16,once,TRBV7-3,TRBD2,TRBJ2-3
CASSRHRVLGTEAFF,TGTGCCAGCAGCCGCCACAGGGTATTGGGCACTGAAGCTTTCTTT,15,NA,TRBV3-1/TRBV3-2,NA,TRBJ1-1
CASSLGTGGAFF,TGTGCCAGCAGCTTAGGGACAGGAGGAGCTTTCTTT,12,NA,TRBV7-2,TRBD1,TRBJ1-1
CAWSVTAGGPSTQYF,TGTGCCTGGAGTGTAACGGCGGGGGGGCCAAGTACGCAGTATTTT,15,NA,TRBV30,TRBD2,TRBJ2-3
CASSLGQTWEESEKLFF,TGTGCCAGCAGCTTAGGCCAGACATGGGAGGAAAGTGAAAAACTGTTTTTT,17,NA,TRBV7-2,NA,TRBJ1-4
CASMNPGTSGGAGTDTQYF,TGTGCCAGCATGAACCCCGGGACTAGCGGGGGGGCCGGCACAGATACGCAGTATTTT,19,NA,TRBV7-2,TRBD2,TRBJ2-3
CASSFSTGGNTIYF,TGTGCCAGCAGTTTTTCGACTGGAGGAAACACCATATATTTT,14,NA,TRBV7-9,NA,TRBJ1-3
CASINRVNQPQHF,TGTGCCAGCATAAACAGGGTCAATCAGCCCCAGCATTTT,13,once,TRBV6-5,NA,TRBJ1-5
CASSSPRGTEAFF,TGTGCCAGCAGCTCCCCCAGGGGCACTGAAGCTTTCTTT,13,NA,TRBV13,NA,TRBJ1-1
CSVEDLGSGGRETQYF,TGCAGCGTTGAAGATCTTGGTAGCGGGGGGAGGGAGACCCAGTACTTC,16,NA,TRBV29-1,TRBD2,TRBJ2-5
CASSVTGGDSGNTIYF,TGCGCCAGCAGCGTGACAGGGGGGGACTCTGGAAACACCATATATTTT,16,NA,TRBV5-1,TRBD1,TRBJ1-3
CASSQMALRGTAQFF,TGTGCCAGCTCACAGATGGCTTTAAGGGGTACGGCGCAGTTCTTC,15,NA,TRBV7-6,NA,TRBJ2-1
CAWSLQGVYGYTF,TGTGCCTGGAGCCTACAGGGGGTCTATGGCTACACCTTC,13,NA,TRBV30,TRBD1,TRBJ1-2
CASSQVSGQEVGYTF,TGTGCCAGCAGCCAAGTGTCGGGACAGGAGGTGGGCTACACCTTC,15,NA,TRBV3-1/TRBV3-2,TRBD1,TRBJ1-2
CASTPRQARRTGELFF,TGTGCCAGCACACCCCGACAGGCTCGGCGTACCGGGGAGCTGTTTTTT,16,once,TRBV28,NA,TRBJ2-2
CASSRTSGYQETQYF,TGTGCCAGCAGCCGGACTAGCGGGTACCAAGAGACCCAGTACTTC,15,NA,TRBV14,TRBD2,TRBJ2-5
CASSTPKGKYNEQFF,TGTGCCAGCAGCACCCCTAAGGGGAAGTACAATGAGCAGTTCTTC,15,NA,TRBV11-2,NA,TRBJ2-1
CASSHPGTGSIFSGNTIYF,TGTGCCAGCAGCCACCCCGGAACAGGGAGCATATTCTCTGGAAACACCATATATTTT,19,NA,TRBV4-2,NA,TRBJ1-3